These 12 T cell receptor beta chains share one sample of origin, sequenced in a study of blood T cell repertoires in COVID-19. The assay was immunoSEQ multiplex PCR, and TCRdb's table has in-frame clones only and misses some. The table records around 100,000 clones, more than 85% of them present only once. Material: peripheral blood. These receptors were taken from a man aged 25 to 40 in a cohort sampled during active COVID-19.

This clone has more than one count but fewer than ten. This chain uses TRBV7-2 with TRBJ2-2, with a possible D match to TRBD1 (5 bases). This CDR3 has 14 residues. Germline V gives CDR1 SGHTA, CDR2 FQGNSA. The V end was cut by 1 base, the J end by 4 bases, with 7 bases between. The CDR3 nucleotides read TGTGCCAGCAGCTTAGTCAGGGTCACCGGGGAGCTGTTTTTT. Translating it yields CASSLVRVTGELFF.

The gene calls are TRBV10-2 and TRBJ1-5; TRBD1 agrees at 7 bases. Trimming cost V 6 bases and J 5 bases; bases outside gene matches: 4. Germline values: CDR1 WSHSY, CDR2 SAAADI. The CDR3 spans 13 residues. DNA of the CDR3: TGCGCCAGCAGCCCGGGACAGCATCAGCCCCAGCATTTT. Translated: CASSPGQHQPQHF.

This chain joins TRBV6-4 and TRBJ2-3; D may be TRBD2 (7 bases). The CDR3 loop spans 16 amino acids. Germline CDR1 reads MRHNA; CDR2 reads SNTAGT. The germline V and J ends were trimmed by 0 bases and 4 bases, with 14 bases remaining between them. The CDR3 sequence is CASSDSKGGGADTQYF. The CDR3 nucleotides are TGTGCCAGCAGTGACTCTAAAGGAGGGGGGGCAGATACGCAGTATTTT.

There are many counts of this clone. CDR3 nucleotide sequence: TGTGCCAGTATCCCCTCTGCGGGGGGCCTATACAATGAGCAGTTCTTC. Its translation: CASIPSAGGLYNEQFF. J is TRBJ2-1 and V is TRBV19; TRBD2 agrees at 8 bases. The CDR3 length is 16 residues. The germline V gene has CDR1 LNHDA and CDR2 SQIVND (reference sequence). The J segment lost 4 bases and the V segment lost 7 bases, leaving 12 bases of the junction unmatched.

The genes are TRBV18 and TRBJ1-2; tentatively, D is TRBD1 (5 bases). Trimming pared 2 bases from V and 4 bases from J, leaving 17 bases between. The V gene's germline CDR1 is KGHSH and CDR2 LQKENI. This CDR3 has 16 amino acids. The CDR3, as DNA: TGTGCCAGCTCACCATTTGACACAGGACAACTCTATGGCTACACCTTC. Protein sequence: CASSPFDTGQLYGYTF. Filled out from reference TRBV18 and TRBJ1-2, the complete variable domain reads NAGVMQNPRHLVRRRGQEARLRCSPMKGHSHVYWYRQLPEEGLKFMVYLQKENIIDESGMPKERFSAEFPKEGPSILRIQQVVRGDSAAYFCASSPFDTGQLYGYTFGSGTRLTVV.

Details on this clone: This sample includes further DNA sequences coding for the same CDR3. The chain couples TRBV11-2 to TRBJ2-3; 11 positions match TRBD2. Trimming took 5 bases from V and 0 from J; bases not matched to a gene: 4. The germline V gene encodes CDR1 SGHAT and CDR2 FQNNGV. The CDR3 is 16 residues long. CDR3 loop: CASSPRLAGSTDTQYF. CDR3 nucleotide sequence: TGTGCCAGCAGCCCCCGACTAGCGGGGAGCACAGATACGCAGTATTTT.

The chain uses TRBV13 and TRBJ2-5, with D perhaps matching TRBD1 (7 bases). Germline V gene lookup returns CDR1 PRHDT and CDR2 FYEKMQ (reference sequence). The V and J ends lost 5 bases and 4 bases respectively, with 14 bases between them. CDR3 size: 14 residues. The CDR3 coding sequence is TGTGCCAGCAGCACTCTCAGGGGGGCAGAGACCCAGTACTTC. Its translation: CASSTLRGAETQYF.

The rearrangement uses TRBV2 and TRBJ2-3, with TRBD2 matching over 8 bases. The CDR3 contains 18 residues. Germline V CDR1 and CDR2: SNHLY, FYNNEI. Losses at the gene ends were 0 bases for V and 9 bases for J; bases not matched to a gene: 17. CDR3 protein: CASSEAAGTSVVVDTQYF. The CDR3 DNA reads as TGTGCCAGCAGTGAAGCGGCCGGGACTAGTGTAGTGGTGGACACGCAGTATTTT. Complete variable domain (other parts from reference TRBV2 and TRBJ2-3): EPEVTQTPSHQVTQMGQEVILRCVPISNHLYFYWYRQILGQKVEFLVSFYNNEISEKSEIFDDQFSVERPDGSNFTLKIRSTKLEDSAMYFCASSEAAGTSVVVDTQYFGPGTRLTVL.

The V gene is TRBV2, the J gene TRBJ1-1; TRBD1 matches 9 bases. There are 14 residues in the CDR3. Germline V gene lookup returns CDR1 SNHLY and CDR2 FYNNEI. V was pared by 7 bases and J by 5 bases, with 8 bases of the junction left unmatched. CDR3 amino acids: CASTTGGWGTEAFF. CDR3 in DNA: TGTGCCAGCACCACAGGGGGCTGGGGTACTGAAGCTTTCTTT.

CDR3 bases: TGCAGCGTTGTCATACCCCAGGGGCTGGGGGAGACCCAGTACTTC. Residues: CSVVIPQGLGETQYF. The chain links TRBV29-1 to TRBJ2-5; possibly TRBD1 for D (6 bases). The CDR3 covers 15 residues. V was trimmed by 4 bases and J by 5 bases, leaving 20 bases between them. CDR1 SQVTM and CDR2 ANQGSEA come from the germline V gene. The variable domain in full, completed from reference TRBV29-1 and TRBJ2-5, reads SAVISQKPSRDICQRGTSLTIQCQVDSQVTMMFWYRQQPGQSLTLIATANQGSEATYESGFVIDKFPISRPNLTFSTLTVSNMSPEDSSIYLCSVVIPQGLGETQYFGPGTRLLVL.

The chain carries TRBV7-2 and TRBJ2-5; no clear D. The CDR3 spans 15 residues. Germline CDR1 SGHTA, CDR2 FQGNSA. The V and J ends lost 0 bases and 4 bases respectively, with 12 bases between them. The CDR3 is CASSLARLTGETQYF. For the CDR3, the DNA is TGTGCCAGCAGCTTAGCGCGGTTGACGGGAGAGACCCAGTACTTC.

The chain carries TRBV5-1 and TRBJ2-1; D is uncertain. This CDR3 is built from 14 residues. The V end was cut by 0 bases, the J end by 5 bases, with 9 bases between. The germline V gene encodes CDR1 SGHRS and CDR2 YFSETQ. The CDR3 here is CASSLGLGHNEQFF. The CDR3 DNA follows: TGCGCCAGCAGCTTGGGGCTAGGCCACAATGAGCAGTTCTTC.